This T cell receptor (beta chain) is from a study of T cells in Graves' hyperthyroidism and ophthalmopathy. Study outcomes and limitations: Patients with ophthalmopathy were separated from those with stable hyperthyroidism by a 13 V-J model. The model's output predicted ophthalmopathy at a median of around 7 months prior to onset. Within blood appeared most thyroid clonotypes that had expanded above 0.001.

Concerning this clonotype itself: Its antigen remains unidentified.

TCR beta CDR3 region amplification was performed from RNA transcripts. During a first-round RT-PCR of the TCR CDR3, the HTBI primer set was used. One entry per CDR3 protein, called by TCRdb with MiXCR from the multiplex PCR reads. The data hold some 250,000 distinct CDR3 sequences, with more than 12% observed a single time. It was uncontrolled infection, other autoimmune disease, pregnancy or lactation that excluded patients. The receptor was derived from a woman between 35 and 50 years old with Graves' hyperthyroidism that later progressed to Graves' ophthalmopathy. The sequenced material came from blood.

Written as DNA, the CDR3 is TGCAGCGCCGCGGGGGCTAGCGCGGCAGATACGCAGTATTTT. Translated, it gives CSAAGASAADTQYF. This sequence joins TRBV20-1 and TRBJ2-3; D is perhaps TRBD2 (7 bases). Germline lookup yields CDR1 DFQATT and CDR2 SNEGSKA (reference sequence). The CDR3 extends over 14 amino acids.